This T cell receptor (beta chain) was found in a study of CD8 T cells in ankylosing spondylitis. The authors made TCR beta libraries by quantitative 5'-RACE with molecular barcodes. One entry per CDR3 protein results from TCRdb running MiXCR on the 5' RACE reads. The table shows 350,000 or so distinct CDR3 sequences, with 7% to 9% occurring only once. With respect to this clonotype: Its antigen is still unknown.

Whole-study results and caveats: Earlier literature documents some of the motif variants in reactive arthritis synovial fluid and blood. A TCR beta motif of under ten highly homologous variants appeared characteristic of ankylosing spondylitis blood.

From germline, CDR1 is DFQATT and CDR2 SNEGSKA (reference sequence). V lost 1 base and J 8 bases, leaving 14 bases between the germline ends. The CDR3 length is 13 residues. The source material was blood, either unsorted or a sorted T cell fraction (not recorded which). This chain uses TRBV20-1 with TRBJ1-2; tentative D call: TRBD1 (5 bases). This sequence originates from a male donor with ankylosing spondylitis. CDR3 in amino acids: CSARAEQGRGYTF. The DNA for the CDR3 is TGCAGTGCTAGAGCCGAGCAGGGACGCGGCTACACCTTC.